A selection of T cell receptor beta chains follows, all from one sample in a study of blood T cell repertoires in COVID-19. Repertoires were generated with immunoSEQ multiplex PCR, while TCRdb's copy carries only in-frame clones and drops some. The table lists some 290,000 clones, over 80% of them singletons. Sequencing was performed on peripheral blood. These receptor sequences come from a man in his sixties who had recovered from COVID-19. The CDR3 runs from the conserved cysteine through the conserved F or W. D genes are given only for firm matches.

V	D	J	CDR3
TRBV24-1	-	TRBJ2-7	CATSDSPRRRWSYEQYF
TRBV3-1/TRBV3-2	-	TRBJ2-7	CASSQNRDFGSYEQYF
TRBV7-2	-	TRBJ2-2	CASSLLTTGELFF
TRBV18	-	TRBJ2-1	CASRNSVANIRANEQFF
TRBV11-2	-	TRBJ2-7	CASSLRDTPFEGEQYF
TRBV21-1	-	TRBJ2-6	CASKPPGRGRTGANVLTF
TRBV28	-	TRBJ1-3	CASSKGGSSGNTIYF
TRBV5-1	TRBD1	TRBJ2-5	CASSLLTGQETQYF
TRBV6-5	TRBD2	TRBJ2-7	CASSSGTSNEQYF
TRBV6-2/TRBV6-3	TRBD1	TRBJ2-5	CASSYSGAGQGDF
TRBV2	-	TRBJ2-7	CASRVSDEQYF
TRBV27	-	TRBJ2-1	CASSGGWVNEQFF
TRBV3-1/TRBV3-2	-	TRBJ2-2	CASSQDGSLGRELFF
TRBV4-1	TRBD1	TRBJ2-7	CASGPNTGGLYEQYF
TRBV19	-	TRBJ2-3	CASSIGPPTLTGRSDTQYF
TRBV14	-	TRBJ2-1	CASSQSLASFFSYNEQFF
TRBV6-5	TRBD1	TRBJ1-2	CASRGDRGSIHGYTF
TRBV18	-	TRBJ2-5	CASSPSQGQETQYF
TRBV19	-	TRBJ2-3	CASSIGRSASLDTQYF
TRBV10-3	TRBD2	TRBJ2-3	CAISGGWVAGGADTQYF